A single sample is the source of the 20 T cell receptor beta chains below, sequenced in a study of tissue T cells after allogeneic stem cell transplantation. TCRdb's copy holds only in-frame clones and misses some; the assay was immunoSEQ multiplex PCR. The sample includes 2,500 to 3,500 clones, 55% of them seen just once. The time point denotes: mouse harvest day 7 after allogeneic transplant. Tail vein injection delivered 10^7 T-cell-depleted bone marrow cells and 10^6 splenic CD5+ T cells. The specimen was gut tissue. The receptors were sampled from a female BALB/c mouse given C57BL/6 T cells with graft-versus-host disease after an allogeneic hematopoietic cell transplant.

Comments on this clone: Genes here carry mouse names. This chain's CDR3 is CAWSLSGAREQYF. CDR3 DNA, as far as it was read: TGTGCCTGGAGTCTCTCGGGCGCGAGAGAACAGTAC. The chain combines TRBV31 with TRBJ2-7; no reliable D call. The read falls 1 residue short of the CDR3 end, and the missing part is taken from the germline J gene. Trimming took 0 bases from V and 7 from J, leaving 13 bases between them. There are 13 residues in the CDR3. In germline, CDR1 is GKSSPN, CDR2 SITVG. The full variable domain, in which reference TRBV31 and TRBJ2-7 provide the parts outside the CDR3, is AQTIHQWPVAEIKAVGSPLSLGCTIKGKSSPNLYWYWQATGGTLQQLFYSITVGQVESVVQLNLSASRPKDDQFILSTEKLLLSHSGFYLCAWSLSGAREQYFGPGTRLTVL.

The sample holds a few counts of this clone. Mouse germline and gene names are used. The CDR3 end lies 1 residue beyond the end of the read and is filled in from the germline J gene. The chain recombines TRBV26 with TRBJ2-3; the D gene is possibly TRBD1 (5 bases). Trimming removed 4 bases from V and 3 bases from J, with 8 bases in between. Germline V gene sequence: CDR1 KGHPV, CDR2 FQNQEV (reference sequence). The CDR3 has 13 residues. CDR3 residues: CASSPREAETLYF. The CDR3 bases that were read are TGTGCCAGCAGTCCCAGGGAGGCAGAAACGCTGTAT.

A note on this clone: Germline and genes: mouse. The read terminates 1 residue before the CDR3 end, so the remaining end is supplied by the germline J gene. This sequence joins TRBV26 and TRBJ2-7; TRBD1 matches 7 bases. Trimming at V came to 2 bases and at J to 7 bases, leaving 5 bases not matched to a gene. Germline CDR1 is KGHPV and CDR2 is FQNQEV (reference sequence). The CDR3 consists of 13 residues. The sequenced CDR3 bases are TGTGCCAGCAGTCTGGACAGGGAGGGGGAACAGTAC. Its protein is CASSLDREGEQY. The whole CDR3 is CASSLDREGEQYF.

Concerning this clone itself: Gene labels here are mouse ones. The sequenced fragment ends 1 residue before the CDR3 boundary, so the rest is inferred from the germline J gene. The chain employs TRBV13-2 and TRBJ1-1; no definite D call. V was clipped by 1 base and J by 3 bases, with 7 bases between them. Germline lookup yields CDR1 NNHNN and CDR2 SYGAGS (reference sequence). This CDR3 has 13 residues. CDR3 protein: CASGDNSHTEVFF. The covered CDR3 bases are TGTGCCAGCGGTGATAACAGCCACACAGAAGTCTTC.

For this clone: These gene names are mouse names. With the read ending 1 residue before the CDR3 end, the germline J gene is used to fill in that end. The chain carries TRBV3 and TRBJ2-3; possibly TRBD1 for D (6 bases). Germline-derived CDR1 and CDR2 are SNHLY and FYNGKV (reference sequence). The CDR3 totals 15 residues. The V gene lost 7 bases and the J gene lost 1 base, with 15 bases spanning the gap. The part of the CDR3 DNA that was read is TGTGCCAGCAACAGGGAGGGGCGCCGTGCAGAAACGCTGTAT. Amino acids: CASNREGRRAETLY. The whole CDR3 reads CASNREGRRAETLYF.

This clone is deemed large. Germline and genes here are mouse. The read comes to an end 1 residue before the CDR3 does, leaving the germline J gene to fill in the end. The chain carries TRBV13-3 and TRBJ2-7; 7 nucleotides agree with TRBD2. Per the germline V gene, CDR1 is NNHDY and CDR2 is SYVADS. The CDR3 has 15 residues. Germline trimming cut 1 base from V and 0 bases from J; bases unmatched to any gene: 4. The CDR3 DNA, read in part, is TGTGCCAGCAGTGATCGGGGGGGGAGCTCCTATGAACAGTAC. It yields the protein CASSDRGGSSYEQY. The full CDR3 is CASSDRGGSSYEQYF.

As concerns this clone: Mouse names are used for the genes. The read ends 1 residue early relative to the CDR3; the germline J gene fills the gap. The genes are TRBV26 and TRBJ1-4, with D possibly matching TRBD1 (5 bases). Trimming took 6 bases from V and 0 from J, leaving 8 bases between them. The CDR3 is 14 amino acids. Germline CDR1 KGHPV, CDR2 FQNQEV (reference sequence). The CDR3 bases that were read are TGTGCCAGCAGCGGACAAATTTCCAACGAAAGATTATTT. Amino acid sequence: CASSGQISNERLF. The full CDR3 protein reads CASSGQISNERLFF. The full variable domain, its missing parts supplied by reference TRBV26 and TRBJ1-4, is NSKVIQTPRYLVKGQGQKAKMRCIPEKGHPVVFWYQQNKNNEFKFLINFQNQEVLQQIDMTEKRFSAECPSNSPCSLEIQSSEAGDSALYLCASSGQISNERLFFGHGTKLSVL.

This clone was picked up a small number of times. Genes here carry mouse names. The read comes to an end 1 residue before the CDR3 does, leaving the germline J gene to fill in the end. This rearrangement joins TRBV26 to TRBJ2-3, with TRBD1 matching 9 bases. V was pared by 1 base and J by 1 base, with 0 bases of the junction left unmatched. Germline-derived CDR1 and CDR2 are KGHPV and FQNQEV (reference sequence). The CDR3 length is 15 residues. The DNA read from the CDR3 is TGTGCCAGCAGTCTGTACAGGGGGCGTGCAGAAACGCTGTAT. The encoded protein is CASSLYRGRAETLY. The CDR3 in its entirety is CASSLYRGRAETLYF.

Worth noting for this clone: Germline and genes here are mouse. Read data end 1 residue before the CDR3 end; the end is taken from the germline J gene. The chain uses TRBV26 and TRBJ1-1, with TRBD1 matching 7 bases. The CDR3 has 13 amino acids. Germline values: CDR1 KGHPV, CDR2 FQNQEV (reference sequence). J was trimmed by 0 bases and V by 8 bases; bases with no gene match: 3. Here the CDR3 reads CASLGTANTEVFF. The sequenced CDR3 bases are TGTGCCAGCCTCGGGACAGCAAACACAGAAGTCTTC. Looking up the rest from reference TRBV26 and TRBJ1-1 gives the full variable domain: NSKVIQTPRYLVKGQGQKAKMRCIPEKGHPVVFWYQQNKNNEFKFLINFQNQEVLQQIDMTEKRFSAECPSNSPCSLEIQSSEAGDSALYLCASLGTANTEVFFGKGTRLTVV.

On this clone itself: Gene names refer to mouse genes. The sequenced fragment ends 1 residue before the CDR3 boundary, so the rest is inferred from the germline J gene. The chain joins TRBV26 to TRBJ2-5; no definite D call. From germline, CDR1 is KGHPV and CDR2 FQNQEV (reference sequence). V lost 3 bases, J lost 0 bases, and 7 bases lay in between. The CDR3 is made up of 14 amino acids. This CDR3 is CASSLQANQDTQYF. CDR3 bases read: TGTGCCAGCAGTCTTCAGGCTAACCAAGACACCCAGTAC.

This clone was detected only a few times. Gene names and germline refer to mouse. Read sequence stops 1 residue before the CDR3 end, and the germline J gene provides the missing end. V and J are TRBV13-2 and TRBJ2-2, with 7 bases aligning to TRBD1. Germline V CDR1 and CDR2: NNHNN, SYGAGS (reference sequence). This CDR3 is built from 15 residues. Losses at the gene ends were 5 bases for V and 0 bases for J; bases not matched to a gene: 4. Partial CDR3 DNA: TGTGCCAGCGGACCCGGGACAGCAAACACCGGGCAGCTCTAC. Its translation is CASGPGTANTGQLY. From start to end, the CDR3 is CASGPGTANTGQLYF.

This clone occurred a few times. Mouse gene names and germline throughout. The CDR3 is cut off 1 residue early in the read; its end comes from the germline J gene. The V gene is TRBV26, the J gene TRBJ1-2; D ambiguous. Germline assignment: CDR1 KGHPV and CDR2 FQNQEV (reference sequence). The V and J ends lost 4 bases and 0 bases respectively, with 9 bases between them. This CDR3 region has 14 residues. CDR3 amino acids: CASSRQVANSDYTF. The sequenced part of the CDR3 DNA is TGTGCCAGCAGTCGGCAGGTCGCAAACTCCGACTACACC.

A word on this clone: Genes and germline come from the mouse. The CDR3 end is not reached by the read, which stops 1 residue before it; the germline J gene fills it in. The chain uses TRBV16 and TRBJ2-4; D possibly uses TRBD1 or TRBD2 (6 bases each). The V and J ends lost 0 bases and 0 bases respectively, with 7 bases between them. CDR1 is SGHSA and CDR2 is FRNQAP in the germline V gene. The CDR3 contains 15 residues. The CDR3 bases that were read are TGTGCAAGCAGCTTAGAGGGGGCTAGTCAAAACACCTTGTAC. Translating it yields CASSLEGASQNTLY. The CDR3 reads in full as CASSLEGASQNTLYF. Supplemented by reference TRBV16 and TRBJ2-4, the full variable domain reads NAGVIQTPRHKVTGKGQEATLWCEPISGHSAVFWYRQTIVQGLEFLTYFRNQAPIDDSGMPKERFSAQMPNQSHSTLKIQSTQPQDSAVYLCASSLEGASQNTLYFGAGTRLSVL.

Concerning this clone itself: Mouse gene names and germline throughout. The missing CDR3 end, 1 residue past where the read stops, is filled in from the germline J gene. The V gene is TRBV26, the J gene TRBJ2-1, with 9 bases fitting TRBD2. After removal of 3 bases from V and 4 bases from J, the junction contained 1 base not matched to a gene. The CDR3 is made up of 14 amino acids. The germline V gene encodes CDR1 KGHPV and CDR2 FQNQEV (reference sequence). CDR3 sequence: CASSLGGAYAEQFF. CDR3 bases read: TGTGCCAGCAGTCTTGGGGGGGCTTATGCTGAGCAGTTC.

As for this clone: Each gene name is a mouse one. The missing CDR3 end, 1 residue past where the read stops, is filled in from the germline J gene. The rearrangement joins TRBV26 to TRBJ1-6, with D unclear. TRBJ1-6 falls under the ORF class, with uncertain function. Germline V gives CDR1 KGHPV, CDR2 FQNQEV (reference sequence). Trimming pared 2 bases from V and 6 bases from J, leaving 5 bases between. The CDR3 contains 13 residues. CDR3 DNA (partial): TGTGCCAGCAGTCTGGACGGTAATTCGCCCCTCTAC. Its protein product is CASSLDGNSPLY. The whole CDR3 region reads CASSLDGNSPLYF.

As to this clone: Any gene name here is a mouse gene name. From the germline J gene comes the end of the CDR3, since the read stops 1 residue before it. The chain couples TRBV16 to TRBJ1-3; D unclear. Germline-derived CDR1 and CDR2 are SGHSA and FRNQAP. The CDR3 spans 14 residues. Trimming stripped 3 bases from V and 0 bases from J, with 6 bases between. The CDR3 region is CASSFGYSGNTLYF. The covered CDR3 bases are TGTGCAAGCAGCTTCGGGTATTCTGGAAATACGCTCTAT.

The sample holds a few counts of this clone. Genes here carry mouse names. The sequenced fragment ends 1 residue before the CDR3 boundary, so the rest is inferred from the germline J gene. The V gene is TRBV26, the J gene TRBJ2-5, with TRBD2 matching 11 bases. V shed 3 bases, J shed 3 bases, and the junction held 2 bases outside the gene matches. The CDR3 is made up of 15 amino acids. Germline CDR1 is KGHPV and CDR2 is FQNQEV (reference sequence). CDR3 DNA (partial): TGTGCCAGCAGTCTACTGGGGGGGCTTCAAGACACCCAGTAC. This encodes CASSLLGGLQDTQY. The entire CDR3 protein reads CASSLLGGLQDTQYF.

About this clone: Here the gene names and germline are mouse. The DNA ends 1 residue before the CDR3 does, and the rest of the CDR3 is filled in from the germline J gene. V is TRBV16 and J is TRBJ1-1; possibly TRBD1 for D (5 bases). The germline V and J ends were trimmed by 3 bases and 1 base, with 6 bases remaining between them. The CDR3 extends over 13 amino acids. Per germline, CDR1 SGHSA and CDR2 FRNQAP. The covered CDR3 bases are TGTGCAAGCAGCTTCGGGGGGAACACAGAAGTCTTC. It codes for CASSFGGNTEVF. The entire CDR3 is CASSFGGNTEVFF. The complete variable domain, with remaining parts taken from reference TRBV16 and TRBJ1-1, reads NAGVIQTPRHKVTGKGQEATLWCEPISGHSAVFWYRQTIVQGLEFLTYFRNQAPIDDSGMPKERFSAQMPNQSHSTLKIQSTQPQDSAVYLCASSFGGNTEVFFGKGTRLTVV.

As to this clone: Any gene name here is a mouse gene name. The read falls 1 residue short of the CDR3 end, and the missing part is taken from the germline J gene. The chain links TRBV12-1 to TRBJ2-7; 11 nucleotides line up with TRBD2. The V and J ends lost 2 bases and 3 bases, in that order; junction bases with no gene match: 5. CDR3 length equals 15 residues. CDR1 and CDR2 from the germline V gene are SGHSN and HYEKVE. The CDR3 sequence: CASSPDWGGHYEQYF. CDR3 DNA (partial): TGTGCCAGCTCTCCCGACTGGGGGGGGCACTATGAACAGTAC.

Of note for this clone: These gene names are mouse names. The read terminates 1 residue ahead of where the CDR3 ends, so the germline J gene completes it. J is TRBJ1-1 and V is TRBV3; no clear D gene. CDR1 is SNHLY and CDR2 is FYNGKV in the germline V gene (reference sequence). Between the trimmed V and J ends, which lost 5 bases and 3 bases, there was a span of 7 bases. This CDR3 contains 12 residues. The DNA read from the CDR3 is TGTGCCAGCAGCACGTGGGACACAGAAGTCTTC. Amino acid sequence: CASSTWDTEVF. The full CDR3 protein reads CASSTWDTEVFF.